One and the same sample provided the 2 T cell receptor beta chains below, sequenced in a study of vaccination effects on CD4 cells after COVID-19. Profiling relied on immunoSEQ multiplex PCR, and the TCRdb table lists in-frame clones only, not all of them. The data show about 27,000 clones, roughly 80% seen once. Prior to sequencing, the ViraFEST assay stimulated PBMC with viral peptide pools, which expanded the antigen-specific CD4+ T cells. Scientists isolated CD4+ T cells after a roughly 9-day culture period ended. Two doses of either BNT162b2 or mRNA-1273 were given to each participant. Which antigens these TCRs recognize remains unknown. The sequencing used CD4+ T cells from PBMCs cultured with HCoV-NL63 spike peptides, collected after COVID-19 vaccination. These receptors all stem from a human donor who received a COVID-19 vaccine. Some clones in this sample may be carry-over from other donors' samples.

The rearrangement links TRBV21-1 to TRBJ1-3; TRBD1, the table's D call, was not compared with the DNA. TRBV21-1 is a pseudogene segment. This CDR3 has 15 residues. In nucleotides, the CDR3 is TGTGCCAGCAGCAAAGGAAGGACACAAGGAAACACCATATATTTT. Its translation: CASSKGRTQGNTIYF.

The chain uses TRBV19 and TRBJ2-1, with a weak D call TRBD1 (5 bases). The CDR3 length is 13 residues. Germline V lookup: CDR1 LNHDA, CDR2 SQIVND (reference sequence). V was shortened by 11 bases and J by 8 bases, with 19 bases between the two germline ends. In DNA form, the CDR3 reads TGTGCCGGAACAGGTTACCCTCGGGATGAGCAGTTCTTC. Translated, it gives CAGTGYPRDEQFF. Combining the CDR3 with reference TRBV19 and TRBJ2-1 gives the whole variable domain DGGITQSPKYLFRKEGQNVTLSCEQNLNHDAMYWYRQDPGQGLRLIYYSQIVNDFQKGDIAEGYSVSREKKESFPLTVTSAQKNPTAFYLCAGTGYPRDEQFFGPGTRLTVL.